A single T cell receptor beta chain is shown here with its context. The CDR3 covers 14 residues. CDR1 is LNHDA and CDR2 is SQIVND in the germline V gene (reference sequence). Between the trimmed V and J ends, which lost 6 bases and 7 bases, there was a span of 16 bases. Using immunoSEQ multiplex PCR, the repertoire was profiled, and TCRdb retains in-frame clones only, with some absent. The sample shows a few hundred thousand clones, 88% of them seen only once. The data were obtained in a study of blood T cell repertoires in COVID-19. Study details: The study drew acute and convalescent COVID-19 samples from the United States, Italy and Spain. Sources were T cells, B-cell-depleted T cells, or PBMCs; the material itself was cDNA or gDNA.

Grouping used clinical history reported by participants in a survey and questionnaire. The study counted Cohort 3 donors as recovered given two negative PCRs, clearance, or symptom resolution. The chain has TRBV19 and TRBJ1-5; possible D gene TRBD1, 5 bases. Sequencing was done on a sample of PBMCs or T cells enriched from blood (not recorded which). The receptor comes from a woman between 45 and 65 years old who had recovered from COVID-19. The CDR3 sequence is CASRGRDSSQPQHF. The CDR3 DNA reads as TGTGCCAGTAGAGGCAGGGATTCCAGCCAGCCCCAGCATTTT. Full variable domain (remainder filled in from reference TRBV19 and TRBJ1-5): DGGITQSPKYLFRKEGQNVTLSCEQNLNHDAMYWYRQDPGQGLRLIYYSQIVNDFQKGDIAEGYSVSREKKESFPLTVTSAQKNPTAFYLCASRGRDSSQPQHFGDGTRLSIL.